This T cell receptor (beta chain) is drawn from a study of blood T cell repertoires in COVID-19. The table came from immunoSEQ multiplex PCR; TCRdb's copy has only in-frame clones and leaves some out. This table holds some 130,000 clones, around 87% found once. In germline, CDR1 is SQVTM, CDR2 ANQGSEA. Trimming cost V 6 bases and J 9 bases; bases outside gene matches: 12. This CDR3 contains 14 residues. Sequences were obtained from peripheral blood. The V gene is TRBV29-1, the J gene TRBJ1-1, with TRBD1 matching 11 bases. The source is a woman aged 55-75 years with acute or convalescent COVID-19. The chain's CDR3 is CSVCGQGASIQAFF. The CDR3 DNA reads TGCAGCGTCTGTGGACAGGGGGCAAGCATCCAAGCTTTCTTT.